Listed here are 19 T cell receptor beta chains from one sample, sequenced in a study of T cells in Graves' hyperthyroidism and ophthalmopathy. Template material for amplifying TCR beta CDR3 regions consisted of RNA transcripts. The HTBI primer set drove a first-round RT-PCR of the TCR CDR3. TCRdb itself ran the multiplex PCR reads through MiXCR, one entry per CDR3 protein. Among roughly 570,000 distinct CDR3 sequences listed, around 14% were seen once. Sequenced input: blood. The receptors were gathered from a woman aged 25 to 39 with Graves' hyperthyroidism.

This clonotype was counted only a few times. The chain joins TRBV9 to TRBJ2-7; TRBD2 matches 11 bases. Trimming took 3 bases from V and 0 from J; bases not matched to a gene: 5. Germline assignment: CDR1 SGDLS and CDR2 YYNGEE. There are 16 residues in the CDR3. The CDR3 DNA sequence: TGTGCCAGCAGCGCGAGCGGGACTAGCGGCTCCTACGAGCAGTACTTC. Its translation is CASSASGTSGSYEQYF.

This clonotype was observed a few times. The chain combines TRBV15 with TRBJ2-3; D gene uncertain. Germline V gives CDR1 LNHNV, CDR2 YYDKDF (reference sequence). Trimming left V 0 bases short and J 0 bases short, with 16 bases between. There are 18 residues in the CDR3. CDR3 in DNA: TGTGCCACCAGCAGAGATTACCTACCCGGATCTAGCACAGATACGCAGTATTTT. Its translation is CATSRDYLPGSSTDTQYF.

The table lists this clonotype with a few counts. The chain joins TRBV12-3 or TRBV12-4 to TRBJ2-1; 7 bases match TRBD2. The CDR3 spans 17 residues. V lost 6 bases to trimming and J lost 1 base; unmatched junction nucleotides: 12. CDR3 loop: CASSPWVAGVSYNEQFF. CDR3 coding DNA: TGTGCCAGCAGCCCCTGGGTAGCGGGCGTTTCCTACAATGAGCAGTTCTTC.

As to this clonotype: One end of the junction fails to match germline, which may point to a read error. This chain links TRBV2 with TRBJ1-1; D is undetermined. This CDR3 spans 14 amino acids. CDR1 and CDR2 (germline): SNHLY, FYNNEI. The CDR3 is CTSREGSPNTEAFF. In DNA, the CDR3 is TGTACCAGCAGAGAAGGATCCCCGAACACTGAAGCTTTCTTT.

The chain has TRBV2 and TRBJ2-1; 8 positions match TRBD2. The CDR3 totals 15 residues. V lost 4 bases, J lost 7 bases, and 9 bases stayed unmatched. Germline V CDR1 and CDR2: SNHLY, FYNNEI. The CDR3 is CASSGFNGRGNEQFF. The CDR3 coding sequence is TGTGCCAGCAGTGGGTTTAACGGGAGGGGTAATGAGCAGTTCTTC.

This clonotype was detected many times. CDR3 protein: CSARGPRGTQYF. CDR3 in DNA: TGCAGTGCTAGAGGGCCCCGGGGGACCCAGTACTTC. The rearrangement joins TRBV20-1 to TRBJ2-5; tentative D call: TRBD2 (5 bases). Germline CDR1 DFQATT, CDR2 SNEGSKA (reference sequence). The CDR3 runs to 12 residues. V lost 1 base and J lost 7, with 10 bases in between.

The CDR3 region has the DNA TGTGCCTGGAGCCTAGCGGGGTTGGGAACCGGGGAGCTGTTTTTT. Translating gives CAWSLAGLGTGELFF. The chain couples TRBV30 to TRBJ2-2; 9 nucleotides agree with TRBD2. V was clipped by 3 bases and J by 5 bases; unmatched bases: 7. The CDR3 sequence is 15 residues long. CDR1 and CDR2 (germline): GTSNPN, SVGIG (reference sequence).

Ten or more counts support this clonotype. The chain recombines TRBV30 with TRBJ1-5; 7 bases are shared with TRBD1. Germline V gene data show CDR1 as GTSNPN and CDR2 as SVGIG (reference sequence). The CDR3 runs 13 residues. V lost 4 bases to trimming and J lost 4 bases; unmatched junction nucleotides: 4. This CDR3 is CAWTGGDNQPQHF. DNA for the CDR3: TGTGCCTGGACAGGGGGAGATAATCAGCCCCAGCATTTT.

This clonotype was picked up many times. V is TRBV12-5 and J is TRBJ2-1, with D perhaps matching TRBD1 (6 bases). CDR1 is LGHNT, CDR2 FRNRAP, per germline. V was clipped by 1 base and J by 10 bases, with 17 bases between them. CDR3 length: 15 amino acids. The CDR3 region is CASGLAPTGAKEQFF. The CDR3 DNA is TGTGCTAGTGGTTTGGCACCGACAGGAGCAAAGGAGCAGTTCTTC. Based on the CDR3 plus reference TRBV12-5 and TRBJ2-1, the full variable domain is DARVTQTPRHKVTEMGQEVTMRCQPILGHNTVFWYRQTMMQGLELLAYFRNRAPLDDSGMPKDRFSAEMPDATLATLKIQPSEPRDSAVYFCASGLAPTGAKEQFFGPGTRLTVL.

This clonotype has at least ten counts. Relative to the germline gene, one junction end is altered; a read error may explain this. The chain uses TRBV7-7 and TRBJ2-7; tentative D call: TRBD1 (5 bases). CDR1 is SSHAT, CDR2 FNYEAQ, per germline (reference sequence). The CDR3 spans 15 residues. In DNA, the CDR3 is TGTGCTAGCAGCCCCGCGGTAGGGGACTCCTACGAGCAGTACTTC. It yields the protein CASSPAVGDSYEQYF.

The chain combines TRBV18 with TRBJ2-3, with D maybe TRBD2 (6 bases). The CDR3 runs to 15 residues. Germline V gene data show CDR1 as KGHSH and CDR2 as LQKENI. Trimming removed 0 bases at V and 3 bases at J, with 10 bases between. This CDR3 reads CASSPPELATDTQYF. The CDR3 DNA follows: TGTGCCAGCTCACCACCGGAACTAGCAACAGATACGCAGTATTTT.

This clonotype appeared many times. This chain joins TRBV11-2 and TRBJ2-7; the D gene is possibly TRBD2 (6 bases). V dropped 1 base and J dropped 2 bases, with 12 bases sitting between them. Germline V gene data show CDR1 as SGHAT and CDR2 as FQNNGV. This CDR3 has 15 residues. The CDR3 region has the DNA TGTGCCAGCAGCTTAGGCTGGCGGGGAACCTACGAGCAGTACTTC. It codes for CASSLGWRGTYEQYF.

This clonotype was counted between two and nine times. The chain has TRBV10-2 and TRBJ1-2; D unresolved. With 0 bases removed from V and 4 bases from J, the gap between germline ends came to 6 bases. The CDR3 totals 13 residues. CDR1 WSHSY and CDR2 SAAADI come from the germline V gene. The CDR3 DNA sequence: TGCGCCAGCAGTGAGTCGGGAAGCTATGGCTACACCTTC. As protein: CASSESGSYGYTF.

This clonotype was observed at least ten times. This chain joins TRBV20-1 and TRBJ1-1; TRBD1 is a possible D gene (6 bases). CDR1 is DFQATT, CDR2 SNEGSKA, per germline (reference sequence). The CDR3 is 12 residues long. V was trimmed by 6 bases and J by 3 bases, leaving 11 bases between them. This CDR3 is CSAPDSDTEAFF. CDR3 in DNA: TGCAGTGCCCCGGACAGCGACACTGAAGCTTTCTTT.

The table lists this clonotype with many counts. This chain uses TRBV7-2 with TRBJ2-3; TRBD2 agrees at 7 bases. Losses at the gene ends were 4 bases for V and 6 bases for J; bases not matched to a gene: 4. CDR1 and CDR2 from the germline V gene are SGHTA and FQGNSA. The CDR3 has 13 residues. The CDR3 loop is CASSSQLADTQYF. The CDR3 DNA reads as TGTGCCAGCAGCTCCCAACTAGCGGATACGCAGTATTTT.

The table lists this clonotype with a few counts. This chain links TRBV9 with TRBJ2-1; 11 bases are shared with TRBD2. V lost 1 base to trimming and J lost 1 base; unmatched junction nucleotides: 1. Per the germline V gene, CDR1 is SGDLS and CDR2 is YYNGEE. The CDR3 extends over 16 amino acids. Written as DNA, the CDR3 is TGTGCCAGCAGCGTACGGACTAGCGGGTCCTACAATGAGCAGTTCTTC. Its translation: CASSVRTSGSYNEQFF.

The gene calls are TRBV4-1 and TRBJ2-7; D tentatively reads TRBD1 or TRBD2 (6 bases each). The germline V gene has CDR1 MGHRA and CDR2 YSYEKL. Between the trimmed V and J ends, which lost 1 base and 6 bases, there was a span of 19 bases. The CDR3 runs 16 residues. In DNA form, the CDR3 reads TGCGCCAGCAGCCAAGTTCAACAGGGAGGACGGCGCGAGCAGTACTTC. Protein product: CASSQVQQGGRREQYF.

Many counts were recorded for this clonotype. The chain joins TRBV20-1 to TRBJ2-7; 7 bases align to TRBD2. J was trimmed by 2 bases and V by 4 bases; bases with no gene match: 17. This CDR3 is 17 amino acids long. The germline CDR1 and CDR2 sequences are DFQATT and SNEGSKA (reference sequence). CDR3 sequence reads: CSATLWVGGPRTYEQYF. CDR3 DNA sequence: TGCAGTGCTACTCTATGGGTGGGAGGGCCTCGGACCTACGAGCAGTACTTC.

This clonotype has ten or more counts. This rearrangement joins TRBV9 to TRBJ2-7, with TRBD1 as a possible D gene (6 bases). Trimming cost V 4 bases and J 3 bases, with 14 bases left between them. This CDR3 is 14 amino acids long. Germline CDR1 reads SGDLS; CDR2 reads YYNGEE. The CDR3 reads CASSPTGRGYEQYF. In DNA form, the CDR3 reads TGTGCCAGCAGCCCGACAGGCAGGGGCTACGAGCAGTACTTC. Filled out from reference TRBV9 and TRBJ2-7, the complete variable domain reads DSGVTQTPKHLITATGQRVTLRCSPRSGDLSVYWYQQSLDQGLQFLIQYYNGEERAKGNILERFSAQQFPDLHSELNLSSLELGDSALYFCASSPTGRGYEQYFGPGTRLTVT.